The 29 T cell receptor beta chains below come from one sample, sequenced in a study of shared clonotypes between healthy human individuals (TCRdb year 2020). Libraries came from the immunoSEQ multiplex PCR assay. The source is immuneACCESS, and TCRdb retained only in-frame sequences with V and J called. Part of the clones is not carried over; for the studies checked, unresolved V genes explain less than half of this, and the remainder is unexplained. The sample data list 2 million to 2.5 million clones, and 85% to 95% of these were observed just once. Under 0.45% of the sample is taken by the ten largest. The sequencing input was naive CD4+ T cells from PBMCs. Interpreted using the paper, the cell subset or site label stands for: CD45RA+ positively selected. The receptors here all came from a man between 18 and 35 years old in good health. Some clones in this sample may be carry-over from other donors' samples.

This clone appeared once. This chain links TRBV30 with TRBJ1-2, with D perhaps TRBD1 (6 bases). This CDR3 has 11 residues. The germline V gene encodes CDR1 GTSNPN and CDR2 SVGIG (reference sequence). Here the CDR3 reads CAEGGNYGYTF. The CDR3 region has the DNA TGTGCGGAGGGGGGTAACTATGGCTACACCTTC.

About this clone itself: Additional DNA sequences in this sample encode the identical CDR3. Here the CDR3 reads CASSVGTVQETQYF. CDR3 sequence (DNA): TGTGCCAGCAGCGTAGGAACAGTTCAAGAGACCCAGTACTTC. The rearrangement joins TRBV9 to TRBJ2-5; D unresolved. The CDR3 is 14 amino acids. V lost 0 bases and J 2 bases, leaving 8 bases between the germline ends. Germline V lookup: CDR1 SGDLS, CDR2 YYNGEE.

In the case of this clone: A junction boundary mismatches the germline segment, possibly from a read error. The chain uses TRBV4-1 and TRBJ2-3; D tentatively fits TRBD1 or TRBD2 (5 bases each). The CDR3 covers 15 residues. The germline V gene has CDR1 MGHRA and CDR2 YSYEKL. CDR3 nucleotide sequence: TGCGCCAGCAGCCAGGTGGGGTCGGGAACAGGTACGCAGTATTTT. Its translation is CASSQVGSGTGTQYF.

As regards this clone: The same CDR3 can be traced to other DNA sequences in this sample. V is TRBV7-3 and J is TRBJ2-7; 11 positions agree with TRBD1. There are 14 residues in the CDR3. Per the germline V gene, CDR1 is SGHTA and CDR2 is FQGTGA. V shed 2 bases, J shed 5 bases, and the junction held 2 bases outside the gene matches. Written as DNA, the CDR3 is TGTGCCAGCAGCTTAGGACAGGGGGCTGACGAGCAGTACTTC. Its protein product is CASSLGQGADEQYF.

This clone occurred once. The V gene is TRBV19, the J gene TRBJ2-3; 10 nucleotides match TRBD1. The CDR3 runs 17 residues. Germline-derived CDR1 and CDR2 are LNHDA and SQIVND (reference sequence). Trimming cost V 10 bases and J 2 bases; bases outside gene matches: 15. The CDR3 loop is CATQRGTGAITTDTQYF. CDR3 bases: TGTGCCACCCAAAGGGGGACAGGGGCGATAACCACAGATACGCAGTATTTT.

The gene calls are TRBV20-1 and TRBJ2-1, with a weak D call TRBD2 (5 bases). CDR3 size: 11 residues. V dropped 8 bases and J dropped 4 bases, with 9 bases sitting between them. Germline V gives CDR1 DFQATT, CDR2 SNEGSKA (reference sequence). The CDR3 loop reads CSPSGYNEQFF. DNA for the CDR3: TGCAGTCCTTCGGGGTACAATGAGCAGTTCTTC.

This rearrangement joins TRBV7-8 to TRBJ2-1; D is perhaps TRBD2 (6 bases). The ends were cut back, 5 bases at V and 5 bases at J, with 7 bases in the middle. Germline CDR1 is SGHVS and CDR2 is FQNEAQ. There are 12 residues in the CDR3. In nucleotides, the CDR3 is TGTGCCAGCAGCCGCGGGAACAATGAGCAGTTCTTC. Its protein is CASSRGNNEQFF.

This clone was seen a single time. This chain joins TRBV6-1 and TRBJ2-1; D uncertain. V lost 6 bases and J 0 bases, leaving 12 bases between the germline ends. Germline V gene sequence: CDR1 MNHNS, CDR2 SASEGT. The CDR3 consists of 15 residues. CDR3 DNA: TGTGCCAGCAGCTCCAGCGTACCCTCCTACAATGAGCAGTTCTTC. Translated, it gives CASSSSVPSYNEQFF.

This chain links TRBV6-5 with TRBJ1-1; D is undetermined. The CDR3 contains 13 residues. V was shortened by 5 bases and J by 1 base, with 8 bases between the two germline ends. Germline V lookup: CDR1 MNHEY, CDR2 SVGAGI. CDR3 residues: CASSGYRNTEAFF. CDR3 DNA: TGTGCCAGCAGTGGCTACAGGAACACTGAAGCTTTCTTT.

V gene TRBV19 combines with J gene TRBJ2-7; D is tentatively TRBD1 or TRBD2 (8 bases each). There are 12 residues in the CDR3. Trimming removed 5 bases at V and 9 bases at J, with 14 bases between. Germline V lookup: CDR1 LNHDA, CDR2 SQIVND (reference sequence). As DNA, the CDR3 is TGTGCCAGTAGTTCGGGAGGGACAGGGCAGTACTTC. This translates into CASSSGGTGQYF.

This chain uses TRBV4-1 with TRBJ1-4; 7 positions agree with TRBD1. CDR3 size: 15 residues. CDR1 is MGHRA and CDR2 is YSYEKL in the germline V gene. Trimming removed 0 bases from V and 8 bases from J; junction bases left unmatched: 6. The CDR3 region has the DNA TGCGCCAGCAGCCAAGATCAGGGGGTCCGAGAAAAACTGTTTTTT. Its protein is CASSQDQGVREKLFF.

In this sample, this clone turned up once. The chain has TRBV7-2 and TRBJ2-7; 15 bases align to TRBD2. Germline trimming cut 1 base from V and 2 bases from J; bases unmatched to any gene: 6. The CDR3 is made up of 18 amino acids. CDR1 is SGHTA and CDR2 is FQGNSA in the germline V gene. CDR3 residues: CASSLGTSGRAGTYEQYF. Written as DNA, the CDR3 is TGTGCCAGCAGCTTAGGGACTAGCGGGAGGGCCGGAACCTACGAGCAGTACTTC. The full variable domain, its missing parts supplied by reference TRBV7-2 and TRBJ2-7, is GAGVSQSPSNKVTEKGKDVELRCDPISGHTALYWYRQSLGQGLEFLIYFQGNSAPDKSGLPSDRFSAERTGGSVSTLTIQRTQQEDSAVYLCASSLGTSGRAGTYEQYFGPGTRLTVT.

As regards this clone: One end of the junction varies from germline; a read error may be responsible. The V gene is TRBV20-1, the J gene TRBJ2-7; 8 bases are shared with TRBD2. This CDR3 spans 11 amino acids. The V gene's germline CDR1 is DFQATT and CDR2 SNEGSKA (reference sequence). The CDR3 loop reads CSAREGTREFF. As DNA, the CDR3 is TGCAGTGCTAGAGAGGGGACTAGAGAGTTCTTC.

This clone occurred once. The chain carries TRBV29-1 and TRBJ2-1; TRBD1 agrees at 7 bases. The CDR3 consists of 14 residues. The germline V gene has CDR1 SQVTM and CDR2 ANQGSEA. V lost 2 bases to trimming and J lost 2 bases; unmatched junction nucleotides: 3. CDR3 DNA: TGCAGCGTTGAATACAGGGGAACCTACAATGAGCAGTTCTTC. It yields the protein CSVEYRGTYNEQFF.

This chain uses TRBV19 with TRBJ2-1; TRBD2 matches 12 bases. V was pared by 3 bases and J by 8 bases, with 14 bases of the junction left unmatched. This CDR3 has 18 residues. Per germline, CDR1 LNHDA and CDR2 SQIVND (reference sequence). The CDR3 here is CASSMSLTSGRRGDEQFF. DNA of the CDR3: TGTGCCAGTAGTATGAGTCTTACTAGCGGGAGGCGCGGGGATGAGCAGTTCTTC.

The CDR3 protein is CASSSTTGVPEAFF. The CDR3 nucleotides read TGCGCCAGCAGCTCGACCACAGGGGTCCCTGAAGCTTTCTTT. The chain carries TRBV5-1 and TRBJ1-1; 7 bases map to TRBD1. V shed 3 bases and J 6 bases; nucleotides not matched to a gene: 8. Germline V gives CDR1 SGHRS, CDR2 YFSETQ. CDR3 size: 14 residues.

The chain is built from TRBV6-6 and TRBJ1-5; D perhaps matches TRBD1 (6 bases). Trimming cost V 7 bases and J 7 bases, with 20 bases left between them. There are 15 residues in the CDR3. The germline CDR1 and CDR2 sequences are MNHNY and SVGAGI (reference sequence). CDR3 coding DNA: TGTGCCAGCATCGACGGGGGGGCCGTTAAACAGCCCCAGCATTTT. This gives the protein CASIDGGAVKQPQHF.

The CDR3 is CASSFGTSGRVPGELFF. The CDR3, as DNA: TGCGCCAGCAGCTTCGGGACTAGCGGGAGAGTCCCCGGGGAGCTGTTTTTT. The gene calls are TRBV5-1 and TRBJ2-2; 14 nucleotides align to TRBD2. J was trimmed by 6 bases and V by 2 bases; bases with no gene match: 6. The CDR3 runs 17 residues. The germline gives CDR1 SGHRS, CDR2 YFSETQ.

The rearrangement links TRBV5-1 to TRBJ1-1, with 9 bases lining up with TRBD1. Germline V gene lookup returns CDR1 SGHRS and CDR2 YFSETQ. This CDR3 spans 21 amino acids. Trimming cost V 4 bases and J 6 bases; bases outside gene matches: 28. The CDR3 here is CASSPSGQGVGRGSGYPEAFF. The CDR3 region has the DNA TGCGCCAGCAGCCCCTCGGGACAGGGAGTCGGGAGAGGGAGTGGGTATCCTGAAGCTTTCTTT. Based on the CDR3 plus reference TRBV5-1 and TRBJ1-1, the full variable domain is KAGVTQTPRYLIKTRGQQVTLSCSPISGHRSVSWYQQTPGQGLQFLFEYFSETQRNKGNFPGRFSGRQFSNSRSEMNVSTLELGDSALYLCASSPSGQGVGRGSGYPEAFFGQGTRLTVV.

About this clone: The same CDR3 also results from other DNA sequences found in this sample. The chain recombines TRBV18 with TRBJ1-5, with 9 bases lining up with TRBD1. The V gene's germline CDR1 is KGHSH and CDR2 LQKENI. There are 14 residues in the CDR3. V lost 4 bases to trimming and J lost 6 bases; unmatched junction nucleotides: 4. As DNA, the CDR3 is TGTGCCAGCTCACTGGGACAGGGAGGTCAGCCCCAGCATTTT. It translates to CASSLGQGGQPQHF.

With respect to this clone: Distinct nucleotide sequences in the sample also encode this CDR3. V and J are TRBV18 and TRBJ2-3; D is unresolved. This CDR3 is 13 amino acids long. V dropped 2 bases and J dropped 1 base, with 4 bases sitting between them. The germline V gene encodes CDR1 KGHSH and CDR2 LQKENI. The CDR3 spells CASSPRRTDTQYF. Here the CDR3 DNA reads TGTGCCAGCTCACCAAGGCGCACAGATACGCAGTATTTT.

The chain combines TRBV5-6 with TRBJ2-2; D perhaps matches TRBD2 (6 bases). Germline CDR1 and CDR2: SGHDT and YYEEEE. The CDR3 has 16 amino acids. V lost 2 bases to trimming and J lost 0 bases, with 11 bases between them. CDR3 protein: CASSFPAGTNTGELFF. The CDR3 DNA is TGTGCCAGCAGCTTCCCCGCGGGAACGAACACCGGGGAGCTGTTTTTT.

A single count supports this clone. The chain links TRBV6-1 to TRBJ1-4, with D hard to call. Germline V gene data show CDR1 as MNHNS and CDR2 as SASEGT. CDR3 length: 16 amino acids. V lost 0 bases and J lost 6, with 14 bases in between. The CDR3 DNA is TGTGCCAGCAGTGAAGCGTGGGGAAGGGTAGATGAAAAACTGTTTTTT. This encodes CASSEAWGRVDEKLFF.

The chain carries TRBV7-9 and TRBJ1-3; tentatively, D is TRBD1 (5 bases). The CDR3 contains 14 residues. CDR1 and CDR2 (germline): SEHNR, FQNEAQ (reference sequence). V lost 5 bases, J lost 4 bases, and 12 bases lay in between. This chain's CDR3 is CASSHSGLGNTIYF. Here the CDR3 DNA reads TGTGCCAGCAGCCACTCAGGGTTGGGAAACACCATATATTTT.

The CDR3: CASSNRLSGAFF. CDR3 DNA sequence: TGTGCCAGTAGTAACCGACTGAGTGGAGCTTTCTTT. This chain joins TRBV19 and TRBJ1-1; no definite D call. Per the germline V gene, CDR1 is LNHDA and CDR2 is SQIVND (reference sequence). Between the trimmed V and J ends, which lost 4 bases and 10 bases, there was a span of 13 bases. The CDR3 runs 12 residues. Variable domain in full (rest from reference TRBV19 and TRBJ1-1): DGGITQSPKYLFRKEGQNVTLSCEQNLNHDAMYWYRQDPGQGLRLIYYSQIVNDFQKGDIAEGYSVSREKKESFPLTVTSAQKNPTAFYLCASSNRLSGAFFGQGTRLTVV.

The chain is built from TRBV2 and TRBJ2-4; D may be TRBD1 or TRBD2 (5 bases each). This CDR3 contains 13 residues. V was cut by 6 bases and J by 12 bases, with 18 bases left in between. CDR1 and CDR2 (germline): SNHLY, FYNNEI. The CDR3 region is CASSGAGTPTQYF. CDR3 in DNA: TGTGCCAGCAGCGGGGCCGGGACGCCAACTCAGTACTTC.

The chain uses TRBV5-4 and TRBJ2-1, with 8 bases matching TRBD2. Germline-derived CDR1 and CDR2 are SGHNT and YYREEE (reference sequence). The CDR3 totals 15 residues. V lost 1 base, J lost 6 bases, and 6 bases stayed unmatched. The CDR3 nucleotides read TGTGCCAGCAGCTTGAGTCTAGCGGGCCTCAATGAGCAGTTCTTC. As protein: CASSLSLAGLNEQFF.

Remarks on this clone: The same CDR3 is also encoded by other DNA sequences in this sample. The chain uses TRBV5-1 and TRBJ2-5, with D perhaps matching TRBD2 (6 bases). The CDR3 extends over 13 amino acids. Germline lookup yields CDR1 SGHRS and CDR2 YFSETQ. V lost 2 bases to trimming and J lost 5 bases, with 10 bases between them. DNA for the CDR3: TGCGCCAGCAGCTTCGGTGGGAGGGAGACCCAGTACTTC. Its translation is CASSFGGRETQYF.

This CDR3 is CSVDGLAGVVQFF. Written as DNA, the CDR3 is TGCAGCGTAGACGGACTAGCGGGAGTGGTTCAGTTCTTC. The chain carries TRBV29-1 and TRBJ2-1; TRBD2 matches at 13 bases. Germline V gene lookup returns CDR1 SQVTM and CDR2 ANQGSEA. This CDR3 region has 13 residues. With V trimmed by 6 bases and J by 13 bases, 9 bases remained unmatched.